This paragraph reports one T cell receptor beta chain. Its antigen is not identified. The sample is drawn from a study of graft-versus-host responses after intestinal transplantation. Study information: Anti-thymocyte globulin induction was given to all recipients, followed by tacrolimus and steroids for around 3 years. The study, taken as a whole, reports: Early after transplant, HvG clones declined as circulating GvH clones peaked. Across patients carrying graft-donor T cell macrochimerism, allografts held high graft-versus-host to host-versus-graft clonal ratios.

Assay: immunoSEQ multiplex PCR; the TCRdb copy retains only in-frame clones and omits some. The sample holds about 130,000 clones; approximately 91% are singletons and the top ten take approximately 0.2%. Germline assignment: CDR1 LNHDA and CDR2 SQIVND (reference sequence). Trimming removed 9 bases at V and 4 bases at J, with 24 bases between. CDR3 length: 16 amino acids. The J gene is TRBJ1-1, the V gene TRBV19; D unclear. The origin of this receptor is a human donor who received an intestinal transplant. The sample here was unstimulated CD4+ T cells sorted from spleen or lymph node cells, taken before intestinal transplant. CDR3 DNA: TGTGCCAGCTACGGGGAGCGTGATCCCCGAGGCACTGAAGCTTTCTTT. Protein: CASYGERDPRGTEAFF. The full variable domain, its missing parts supplied by reference TRBV19 and TRBJ1-1, is DGGITQSPKYLFRKEGQNVTLSCEQNLNHDAMYWYRQDPGQGLRLIYYSQIVNDFQKGDIAEGYSVSREKKESFPLTVTSAQKNPTAFYLCASYGERDPRGTEAFFGQGTRLTVV.